This T cell receptor beta chain was sequenced in a study of sequential checkpoint blockade in melanoma. Study background: First-line arms were nivolumab then ipilimumab, or the reverse, randomized 1:1. TCRbeta immunosequencing was performed on DNA from roughly 90 pretreatment melanoma tumor samples. General study results and limits: Clinical benefit was about 30 times likelier when tumor T-cell fraction and clonality increased.

The table came from immunoSEQ multiplex PCR; TCRdb's copy has only in-frame clones and leaves some out. The top ten hold 4.5% to 5.5% of the sample, which has about 20,000 clones, more than 65% seen once. V shed 2 bases, J shed 4 bases, and the junction held 0 bases outside the gene matches. Germline assignment: CDR1 KGHSH and CDR2 LQKENI. The CDR3 loop spans 15 amino acids. Turning to this clone: Its specificity is unknown.

The sample's treatment: randomized to nivolumab then ipilimumab (arm A) or the reverse (arm B). V usage is TRBV18 and J usage is TRBJ2-7; TRBD2 agrees at 15 bases. The source was tumor tissue (inferred from file names), collected from a patient given nivolumab and ipilimumab in sequence. The sequence derives from a human donor with melanoma. CDR3 residues: CASSPGLAGGYEQYF. The CDR3 DNA is TGTGCCAGCTCACCAGGACTAGCGGGAGGGTACGAGCAGTACTTC.